This T cell receptor beta chain stems from a study of blood T cell repertoires in COVID-19. Whole-study context: Acute and convalescent COVID-19 samples came from the United States, Italy and Spain. From T cells, B-cell-depleted T cells, or PBMCs came the material, which was cDNA or gDNA.

Assay used: immunoSEQ multiplex PCR; TCRdb lists only in-frame clones, some missing. There are 75,000 to 90,000 clones in the sample; roughly 78% occur only once, and about a third lies in the top ten. There are 15 residues in the CDR3. The germline V gene has CDR1 LNHDA and CDR2 SQIVND (reference sequence). J lost 4 bases, V lost 5 bases, and 5 bases had no gene match. The sample taken for sequencing was peripheral blood. The sequence was collected from a man in his sixties with COVID-19, enrolled during active disease. This rearrangement joins TRBV19 to TRBJ2-2, with 9 nucleotides matching TRBD1. This CDR3 reads CASSHRGRVTGELFF. Written as DNA, the CDR3 is TGTGCCAGTAGTCACAGGGGGCGCGTCACCGGGGAGCTGTTTTTT. The whole variable domain, remainder taken from reference TRBV19 and TRBJ2-2, is DGGITQSPKYLFRKEGQNVTLSCEQNLNHDAMYWYRQDPGQGLRLIYYSQIVNDFQKGDIAEGYSVSREKKESFPLTVTSAQKNPTAFYLCASSHRGRVTGELFFGEGSRLTVL.